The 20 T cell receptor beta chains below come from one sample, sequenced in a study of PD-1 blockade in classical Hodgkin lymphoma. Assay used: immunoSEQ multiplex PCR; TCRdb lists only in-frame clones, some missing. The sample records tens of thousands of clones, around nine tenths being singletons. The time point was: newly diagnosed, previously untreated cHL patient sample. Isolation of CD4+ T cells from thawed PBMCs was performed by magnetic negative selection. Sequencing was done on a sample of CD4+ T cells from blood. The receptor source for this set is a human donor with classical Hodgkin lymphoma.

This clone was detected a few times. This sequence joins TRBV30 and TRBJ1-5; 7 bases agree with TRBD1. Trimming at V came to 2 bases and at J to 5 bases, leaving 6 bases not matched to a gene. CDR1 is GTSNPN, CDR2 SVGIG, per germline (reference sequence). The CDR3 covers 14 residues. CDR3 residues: CAWSRDSLHQPQHF. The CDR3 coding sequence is TGTGCCTGGAGTAGGGACAGTCTCCATCAGCCCCAGCATTTT.

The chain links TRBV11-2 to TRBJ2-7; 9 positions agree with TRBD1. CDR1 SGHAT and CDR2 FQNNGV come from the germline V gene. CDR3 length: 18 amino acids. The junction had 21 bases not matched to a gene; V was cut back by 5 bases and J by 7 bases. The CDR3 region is CASSDPRRDRALRGEQYF. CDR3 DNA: TGTGCCAGCAGCGACCCACGTCGGGACAGGGCCCTGAGGGGAGAGCAGTACTTC. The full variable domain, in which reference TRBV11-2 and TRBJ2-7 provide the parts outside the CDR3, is EAGVAQSPRYKIIEKRQSVAFWCNPISGHATLYWYQQILGQGPKLLIQFQNNGVVDDSQLPKDRFSAERLKGVDSTLKIQPAKLEDSAVYLCASSDPRRDRALRGEQYFGPGTRLTVT.

CDR3 DNA sequence: TGCAGCGTTGGGCAGGGGGTGATGAACACTGAAGCTTTCTTT. This translates into CSVGQGVMNTEAFF. The rearrangement uses TRBV29-1 and TRBJ1-1; the match to TRBD1 covers 7 bases. V shed 4 bases, J shed 0 bases, and the junction held 5 bases outside the gene matches. Germline assignment: CDR1 SQVTM and CDR2 ANQGSEA. The CDR3 runs to 14 residues.

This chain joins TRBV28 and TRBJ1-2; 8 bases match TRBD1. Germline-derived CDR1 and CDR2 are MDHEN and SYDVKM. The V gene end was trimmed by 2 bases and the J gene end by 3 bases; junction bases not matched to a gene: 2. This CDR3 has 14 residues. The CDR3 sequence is CASSLTQGDYGYTF. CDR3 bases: TGTGCCAGCAGTTTAACACAGGGGGACTATGGCTACACCTTC.

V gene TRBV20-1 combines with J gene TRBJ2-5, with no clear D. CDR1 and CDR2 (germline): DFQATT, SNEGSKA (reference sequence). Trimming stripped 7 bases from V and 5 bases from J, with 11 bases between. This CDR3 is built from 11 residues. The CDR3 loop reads CSVMPRETQYF. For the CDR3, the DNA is TGCAGTGTCATGCCCCGGGAGACCCAGTACTTC.

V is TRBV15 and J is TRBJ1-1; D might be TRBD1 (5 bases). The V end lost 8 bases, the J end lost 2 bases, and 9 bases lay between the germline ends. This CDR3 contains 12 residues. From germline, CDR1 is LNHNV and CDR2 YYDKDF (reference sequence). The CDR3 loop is CATAGGNTEAFF. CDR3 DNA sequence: TGTGCCACCGCGGGGGGAAACACTGAAGCTTTCTTT.

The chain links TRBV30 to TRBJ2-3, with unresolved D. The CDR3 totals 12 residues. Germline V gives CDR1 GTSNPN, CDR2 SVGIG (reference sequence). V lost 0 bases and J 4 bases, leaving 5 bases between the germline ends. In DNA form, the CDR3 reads TGTGCCTGGAGTGTACTTCCAGATACGCAGTATTTT. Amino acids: CAWSVLPDTQYF.

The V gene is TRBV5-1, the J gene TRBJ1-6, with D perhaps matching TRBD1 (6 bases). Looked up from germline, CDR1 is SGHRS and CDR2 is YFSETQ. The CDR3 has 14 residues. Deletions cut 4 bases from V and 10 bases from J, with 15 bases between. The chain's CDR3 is CASSLGQLESPLHF. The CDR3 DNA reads TGCGCCAGCAGCCTAGGACAGCTTGAGTCACCCCTCCACTTT.

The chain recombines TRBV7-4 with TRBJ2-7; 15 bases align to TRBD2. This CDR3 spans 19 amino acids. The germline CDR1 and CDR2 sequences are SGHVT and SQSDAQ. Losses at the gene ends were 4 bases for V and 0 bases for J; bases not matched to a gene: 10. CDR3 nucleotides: TGTGCCAGCAGCTCAATGGGGACTAGCGGGGGGACCTTCTCCTACGAGCAGTACTTC. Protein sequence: CASSSMGTSGGTFSYEQYF.

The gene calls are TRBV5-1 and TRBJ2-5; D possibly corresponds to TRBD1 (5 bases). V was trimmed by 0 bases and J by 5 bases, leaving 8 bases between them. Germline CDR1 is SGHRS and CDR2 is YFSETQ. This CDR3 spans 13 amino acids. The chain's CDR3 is CASSLDWGETQYF. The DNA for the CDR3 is TGCGCCAGCAGCTTGGACTGGGGCGAGACCCAGTACTTC.

The CDR3 region has the DNA TGTGCCAGCAGCATCACCCGGGACACATCCTACGAGCAGTACTTC. Protein sequence: CASSITRDTSYEQYF. The V call is TRBV9, the J call TRBJ2-7; a possible D gene is TRBD1 (6 bases). Between the trimmed V and J ends, which lost 4 bases and 1 base, there was a span of 15 bases. The germline gives CDR1 SGDLS, CDR2 YYNGEE. CDR3 length equals 15 residues. The full variable domain, rest sourced from reference TRBV9 and TRBJ2-7, is DSGVTQTPKHLITATGQRVTLRCSPRSGDLSVYWYQQSLDQGLQFLIQYYNGEERAKGNILERFSAQQFPDLHSELNLSSLELGDSALYFCASSITRDTSYEQYFGPGTRLTVT.

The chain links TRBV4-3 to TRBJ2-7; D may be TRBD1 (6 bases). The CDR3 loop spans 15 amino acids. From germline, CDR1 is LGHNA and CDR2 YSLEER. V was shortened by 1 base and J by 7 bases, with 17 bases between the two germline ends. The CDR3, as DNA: TGCGCCAGCAGCCAAGTGGCAGGGGCTATGGGTGAGCAGTACTTC. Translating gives CASSQVAGAMGEQYF.

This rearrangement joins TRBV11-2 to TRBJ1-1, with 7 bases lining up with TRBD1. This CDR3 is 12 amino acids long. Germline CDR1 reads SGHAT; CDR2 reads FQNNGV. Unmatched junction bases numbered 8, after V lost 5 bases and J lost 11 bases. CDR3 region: CASSRDRDSAFF. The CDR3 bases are TGTGCCAGCAGCCGTGACAGGGATTCCGCTTTCTTT.

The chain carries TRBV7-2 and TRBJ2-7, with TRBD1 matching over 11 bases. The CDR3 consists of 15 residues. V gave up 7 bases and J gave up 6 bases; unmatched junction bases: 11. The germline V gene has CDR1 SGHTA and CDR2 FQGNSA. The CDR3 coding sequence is TGTGCCAGCACCCTCGTCAGCGGACAGGGGGCCGAGCAGTACTTC. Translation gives CASTLVSGQGAEQYF.

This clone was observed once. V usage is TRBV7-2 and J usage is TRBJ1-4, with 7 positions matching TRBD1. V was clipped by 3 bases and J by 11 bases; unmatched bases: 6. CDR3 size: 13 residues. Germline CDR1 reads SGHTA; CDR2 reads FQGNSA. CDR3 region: CASSLSGQTKLFF. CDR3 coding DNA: TGTGCCAGCAGCTTGTCGGGACAGACGAAACTGTTTTTT.

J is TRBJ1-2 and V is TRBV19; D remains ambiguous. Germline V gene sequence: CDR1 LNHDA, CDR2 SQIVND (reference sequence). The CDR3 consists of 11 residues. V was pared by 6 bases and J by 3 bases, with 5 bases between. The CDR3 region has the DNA TGTGCCAGTAGGACGTACTATGGCTACACCTTC. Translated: CASRTYYGYTF.

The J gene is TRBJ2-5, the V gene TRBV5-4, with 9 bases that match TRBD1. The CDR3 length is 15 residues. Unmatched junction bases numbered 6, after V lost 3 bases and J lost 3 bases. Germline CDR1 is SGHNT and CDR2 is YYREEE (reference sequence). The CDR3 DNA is TGTGCCAGCAGCTCCTGGACAGGGGAAAAAGAGACCCAGTACTTC. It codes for CASSSWTGEKETQYF.

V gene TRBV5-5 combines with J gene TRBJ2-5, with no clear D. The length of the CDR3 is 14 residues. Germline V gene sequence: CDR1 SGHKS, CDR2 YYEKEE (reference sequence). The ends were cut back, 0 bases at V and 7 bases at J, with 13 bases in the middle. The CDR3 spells CASSLGGPEGTQYF. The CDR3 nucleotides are TGTGCCAGCAGCTTGGGAGGACCGGAAGGGACCCAGTACTTC.

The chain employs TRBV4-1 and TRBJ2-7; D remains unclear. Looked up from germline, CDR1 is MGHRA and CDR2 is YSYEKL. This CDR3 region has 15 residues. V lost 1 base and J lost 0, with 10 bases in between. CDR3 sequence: CASSQGSLYSYEQYF. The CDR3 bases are TGCGCCAGCAGCCAAGGTTCACTCTACTCCTACGAGCAGTACTTC.

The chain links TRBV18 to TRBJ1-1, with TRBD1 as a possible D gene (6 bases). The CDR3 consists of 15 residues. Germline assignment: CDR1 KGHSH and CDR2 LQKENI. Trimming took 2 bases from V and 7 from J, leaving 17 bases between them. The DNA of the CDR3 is TGTGCCAGCTCACCAGGGGGGGGGCGCTCGAGTGAAGCTTTCTTT. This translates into CASSPGGGRSSEAFF.